The rows below give T cell receptor beta chains drawn from one sample of a study of T cells expressing NK-cell markers. TCRdb reprocessed the 5' RACE reads and keeps a single row for each CDR3 protein, giving no DNA. The sample table includes approximately 150,000 distinct CDR3 sequences. The sequencing input was blood T cells: a sorted CD56 or NKG2C T cell subset, CD4+ or CD8+ T cells, or bulk PBMC T cells (not recorded which). Receptors were obtained from a woman between 18 and 75 years old in good health. CDR3s include the opening cysteine and the closing phenylalanine or tryptophan.

v_call	j_call	cdr3_aa
TRBV3-1	TRBJ1-4	CASSQRDSRVKLFF
TRBV7-3	TRBJ2-1	CASSPRGGLGEQFF
TRBV2	TRBJ1-5	CASSVLGGQSQPQHF
TRBV20-1	TRBJ1-5	CSAIRSGPYSNQPQHF
TRBV5-1	TRBJ2-7	CASSLAGGETYEQYF
TRBV12-3/TRBV12-4	TRBJ2-7	CASSFHSTGGEQYF
TRBV20-1	TRBJ2-1	CSASQGPEIVEQFF
TRBV24-1	TRBJ1-6	CATSDSGLLNSPLHF
TRBV20-1	TRBJ2-1	CSARETGTAYNEQFF
TRBV24-1	TRBJ2-1	CATSDFTSGRTNEQFF
TRBV3-1	TRBJ2-1	CASSQRGGEQFF
TRBV7-9	TRBJ1-1	CASSLARDSTEAFF
TRBV7-2	TRBJ2-3	CASSLFSGGGDTQYF
TRBV10-3	TRBJ2-2	CAISVTSGLPTGELFF
TRBV7-9	TRBJ2-5	CASSTQSETQYF
TRBV15	TRBJ2-3	CATSRVPDRASTDTQYF
TRBV5-4	TRBJ2-3	CASSLGVGLVTDTQYF
TRBV11-2	TRBJ2-2	CASSLIRDGYTGELFF
TRBV4-1	TRBJ1-6	CASSPRGTGSSYNSPLHF
TRBV18	TRBJ1-1	CASSLQANTEAFF
TRBV20-1	TRBJ2-2	CSAGLAGGPAGELFF
TRBV9	TRBJ2-5	CASSGTSGVAETQYF
TRBV3-1	TRBJ2-1	CASSPQYNEQFF